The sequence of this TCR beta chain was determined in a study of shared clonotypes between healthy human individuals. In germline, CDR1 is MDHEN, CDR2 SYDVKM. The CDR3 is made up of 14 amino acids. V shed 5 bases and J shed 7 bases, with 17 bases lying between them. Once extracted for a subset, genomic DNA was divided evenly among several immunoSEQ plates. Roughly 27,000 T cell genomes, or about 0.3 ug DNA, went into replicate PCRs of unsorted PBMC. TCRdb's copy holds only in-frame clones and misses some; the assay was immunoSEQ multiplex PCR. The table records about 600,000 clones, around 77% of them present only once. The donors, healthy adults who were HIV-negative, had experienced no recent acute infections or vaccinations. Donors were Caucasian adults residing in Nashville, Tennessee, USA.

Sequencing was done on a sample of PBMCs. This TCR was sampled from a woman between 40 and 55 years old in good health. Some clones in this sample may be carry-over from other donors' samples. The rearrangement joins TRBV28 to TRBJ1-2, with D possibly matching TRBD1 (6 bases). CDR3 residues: CASSPAGGGSGYTF. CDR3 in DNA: TGTGCCAGCAGTCCCGCGGGGGGCGGGAGTGGCTACACCTTC.